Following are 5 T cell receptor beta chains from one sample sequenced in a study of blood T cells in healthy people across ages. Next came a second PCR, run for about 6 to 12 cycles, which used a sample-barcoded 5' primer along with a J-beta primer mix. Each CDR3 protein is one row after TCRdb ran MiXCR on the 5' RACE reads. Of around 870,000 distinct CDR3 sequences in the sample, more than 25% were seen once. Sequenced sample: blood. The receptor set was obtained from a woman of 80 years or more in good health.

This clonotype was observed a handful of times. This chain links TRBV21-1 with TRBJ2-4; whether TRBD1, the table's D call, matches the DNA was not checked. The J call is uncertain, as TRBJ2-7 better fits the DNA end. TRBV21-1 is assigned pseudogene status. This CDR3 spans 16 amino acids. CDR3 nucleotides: TGTGCCAGCAGCTTGGGGCATCTTGGGGCGGCCTACGAGCAGTACTTC. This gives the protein CASSLGHLGAAYEQYF.

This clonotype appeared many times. CDR3 in DNA: TGCAGTGCTAGTCCGACTCAGGGTCGCGGCCAAGAGACCCAGTACTTC. Translating it yields CSASPTQGRGQETQYF. The V gene is TRBV20-1, the J gene TRBJ2-5, with D maybe TRBD1 (5 bases). With 3 bases removed from V and 1 base from J, the gap between germline ends came to 18 bases. The CDR3 totals 16 residues. Germline CDR1 is DFQATT and CDR2 is SNEGSKA (reference sequence).

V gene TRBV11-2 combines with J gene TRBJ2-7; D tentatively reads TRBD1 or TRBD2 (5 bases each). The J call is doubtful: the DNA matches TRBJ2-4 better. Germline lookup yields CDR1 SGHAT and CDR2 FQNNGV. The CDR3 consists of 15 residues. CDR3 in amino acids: CASSLGAGATGIQYF. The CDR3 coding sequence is TGTGCCAGCAGCTTAGGCGCCGGGGCGACTGGCATTCAGTACTTC.

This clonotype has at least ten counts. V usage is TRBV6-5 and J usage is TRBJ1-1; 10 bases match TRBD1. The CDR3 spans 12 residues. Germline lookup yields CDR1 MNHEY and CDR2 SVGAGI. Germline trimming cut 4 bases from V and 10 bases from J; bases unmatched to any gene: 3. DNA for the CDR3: TGTGCCAGCAGTTCCGACAGGGGGCTAGCTTTCTTT. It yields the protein CASSSDRGLAFF.

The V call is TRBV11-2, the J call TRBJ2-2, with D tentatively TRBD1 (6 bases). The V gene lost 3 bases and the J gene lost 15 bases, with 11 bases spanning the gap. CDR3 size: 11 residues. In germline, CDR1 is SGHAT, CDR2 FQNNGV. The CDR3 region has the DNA TGTGCCAGCAGCTTCACAGGGAAGGTGTTTTTT. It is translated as CASSFTGKVFF. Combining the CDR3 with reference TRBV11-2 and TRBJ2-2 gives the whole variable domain EAGVAQSPRYKIIEKRQSVAFWCNPISGHATLYWYQQILGQGPKLLIQFQNNGVVDDSQLPKDRFSAERLKGVDSTLKIQPAKLEDSAVYLCASSFTGKVFFGEGSRLTVL.